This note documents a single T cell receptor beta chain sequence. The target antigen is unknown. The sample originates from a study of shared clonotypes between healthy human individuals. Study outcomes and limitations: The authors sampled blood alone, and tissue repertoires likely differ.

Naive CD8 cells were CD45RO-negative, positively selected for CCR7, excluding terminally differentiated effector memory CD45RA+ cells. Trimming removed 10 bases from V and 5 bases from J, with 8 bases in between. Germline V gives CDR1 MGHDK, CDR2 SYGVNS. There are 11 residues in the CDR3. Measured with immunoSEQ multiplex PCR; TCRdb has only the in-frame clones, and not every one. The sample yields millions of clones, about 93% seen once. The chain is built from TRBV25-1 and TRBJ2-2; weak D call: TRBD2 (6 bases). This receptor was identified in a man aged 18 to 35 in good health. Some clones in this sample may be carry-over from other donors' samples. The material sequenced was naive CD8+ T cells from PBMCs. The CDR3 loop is CATAGTGELFF. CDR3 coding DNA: TGTGCCACCGCGGGGACCGGGGAGCTGTTTTTT.